The clone carrying this T cell receptor beta chain was observed a handful of times. Trimming took 6 bases from V and 7 from J, leaving 25 bases between them. This CDR3 contains 16 residues. Germline V gene sequence: CDR1 SGHVS, CDR2 FNYEAQ. The sample comes from a study of T-cell reconstitution after alpha-beta-depleted transplantation in children. TCRbeta library preparation incorporated unique molecular identifiers. Each CDR3 protein gets one entry after TCRdb re-called the PCR reads with MiXCR. The top ten clones hold around 4.5% of a sample with 750,000 to 950,000 distinct CDR3 sequences, approximately 15% of them seen once.

Here the sequenced sample was PBMCs, mostly from graft donor cells, taken 360 days after TCRalphabeta/CD19-depleted stem cell transplant. The V gene is TRBV7-6, the J gene TRBJ2-7; unclear D gene. The TCR comes from a male patient younger than 18 who had a stem cell transplant for acute lymphoblastic leukemia, so the T cells may come from the graft donor. The DNA for the CDR3 is TGTGCCAGCAGTTCAGAGCCTCAGTACACTATTTTGGAGCAGTACTTC. It specifies CASSSEPQYTILEQYF.